This passage covers 7 T cell receptor beta chains from one sample sequenced in a study of naive and memory T cell subsets. An equimolar mix of two oligonucleotides served as the beta constant-region primer for TRBC1 and TRBC2. TCRdb used MiXCR to reprocess the UMI-ligation and nested PCR reads, holding one entry per CDR3 protein. The data show 77,000 or so distinct CDR3 sequences, under 15% seen once. Sequencing used central memory CD4+ T cells from blood. Receptor source: a human donor in good health.

This rearrangement joins TRBV5-4 to TRBJ2-6; unclear D gene. Trimming pared 4 bases from V and 4 bases from J, leaving 12 bases between. The CDR3 totals 15 residues. Germline V lookup: CDR1 SGHNT, CDR2 YYREEE (reference sequence). The CDR3 is CASSPWVSGANVLTF. The DNA for the CDR3 is TGTGCCAGCAGCCCCTGGGTCTCCGGGGCCAACGTCCTGACTTTC. The full variable domain, its missing parts supplied by reference TRBV5-4 and TRBJ2-6, is ETGVTQSPTHLIKTRGQQVTLRCSSQSGHNTVSWYQQALGQGPQFIFQYYREEENGRGNFPPRFSGLQFPNYSSELNVNALELDDSALYLCASSPWVSGANVLTFGAGSRLTVL.

This clonotype was seen ten or more times. The chain is built from TRBV29-1 and TRBJ2-5, with D tentatively TRBD1 (6 bases). The CDR3 sequence is 11 residues long. The ends were cut back, 7 bases at V and 3 bases at J, with 9 bases in the middle. The germline V gene has CDR1 SQVTM and CDR2 ANQGSEA. The CDR3 spells CSGGQKETQYF. The CDR3 coding sequence is TGCAGCGGCGGACAGAAAGAGACCCAGTACTTC.

This clonotype was seen only a few times. The chain carries TRBV7-9 and TRBJ1-1, with D unresolved. Trimming shortened V by 2 bases and J by 5 bases, and 6 bases separated the two germline ends. The germline V gene encodes CDR1 SEHNR and CDR2 FQNEAQ (reference sequence). The CDR3 spans 12 residues. The CDR3 DNA sequence: TGTGCCAGCAGCTTAATGGGGACTGAAGCTTTCTTT. Its translation is CASSLMGTEAFF.

This clonotype appeared a single time. A much larger clone lies a single base off, so this may be a read error. The chain couples TRBV2 to TRBJ1-5; D ambiguous. The CDR3 consists of 15 residues. V was trimmed by 4 bases and J by 4 bases, leaving 14 bases between them. CDR1 SNHLY and CDR2 FYNNEI come from the germline V gene. The CDR3 reads CASSVLNSGNQPQHF. In DNA form, the CDR3 reads TGTGCCAGCAGTGTCCTGAACAGCGGTAATCAGCCCCAGCATTTT.

This clonotype was counted between two and nine times. This chain connects TRBV7-8 to TRBJ1-4; 8 bases are shared with TRBD1. Per the germline V gene, CDR1 is SGHVS and CDR2 is FQNEAQ. V lost 1 base to trimming and J lost 10 bases; unmatched junction nucleotides: 5. This CDR3 region has 14 residues. The chain's CDR3 is CASSLGTGFGKLFF. The CDR3 region has the DNA TGTGCCAGCAGCTTAGGGACAGGGTTTGGAAAACTGTTTTTT.

This clonotype showed up many times. The chain employs TRBV5-4 and TRBJ2-3, with D hard to call. Germline CDR1 SGHNT, CDR2 YYREEE (reference sequence). V gave up 0 bases and J gave up 6 bases, with 2 bases separating them. CDR3 length equals 11 residues. The CDR3 DNA reads TGTGCCAGCAGCTTGGTGGATACGCAGTATTTT. Residues: CASSLVDTQYF.

This clonotype was recorded a few times. The DNA of the CDR3 is TGCAGTGCTAGAGATATGGGGGGTGTAGCGGGAGAATGGGGTACGCAGTATTTT. This encodes CSARDMGGVAGEWGTQYF. The chain couples TRBV20-1 to TRBJ2-3, with 9 bases identical to TRBD2. V lost 0 bases, J lost 8 bases, and 18 bases stayed unmatched. This CDR3 contains 18 residues. Germline V gene sequence: CDR1 DFQATT, CDR2 SNEGSKA (reference sequence).